The 18 T cell receptor beta chains reported below all come from one sample, sequenced in a study of long-term antiretroviral therapy in people with HIV. Investigators performed immunoSEQ version v3.0 at survey level. Assay used: immunoSEQ multiplex PCR; TCRdb lists only in-frame clones, some missing. The repertoire holds 42,000 or so clones, with approximately 85% as singletons. Sequenced here: unsorted PBMCs, sampled 3.1 years after starting antiretroviral therapy. The origin of the receptors is a woman between 45 and 65 years old with HIV.

This clone qualifies as medium-sized. The rearrangement joins TRBV2 to TRBJ1-4; no clear D. V shed 2 bases and J shed 8 bases, with 3 bases lying between them. Germline-derived CDR1 and CDR2 are SNHLY and FYNNEI. The CDR3 loop spans 11 amino acids. CDR3 bases: TGTGCCAGCAGTGAATCAGAAAAACTGTTTTTT. Its protein is CASSESEKLFF.

This chain uses TRBV29-1 with TRBJ1-1; D might be TRBD1 (5 bases). The CDR3 consists of 14 residues. Germline V lookup: CDR1 SQVTM, CDR2 ANQGSEA. V was pared by 4 bases and J by 3 bases, with 15 bases between. The CDR3 is CSVAGRVGYTEAFF. CDR3 coding DNA: TGCAGCGTTGCGGGCAGGGTAGGGTACACTGAAGCTTTCTTT. Together with reference TRBV29-1 and TRBJ1-1, the CDR3 gives the full variable domain: SAVISQKPSRDICQRGTSLTIQCQVDSQVTMMFWYRQQPGQSLTLIATANQGSEATYESGFVIDKFPISRPNLTFSTLTVSNMSPEDSSIYLCSVAGRVGYTEAFFGQGTRLTVV.

This rearrangement joins TRBV20-1 to TRBJ2-5, with a weak D call TRBD1 (5 bases). The CDR3 extends over 11 amino acids. Germline V gene sequence: CDR1 DFQATT, CDR2 SNEGSKA (reference sequence). Trimming took 3 bases from V and 4 from J, leaving 6 bases between them. The CDR3 region is CSASQGETQYF. The CDR3 DNA reads as TGCAGTGCTAGCCAGGGAGAGACCCAGTACTTC.

The genes are TRBV5-6 and TRBJ1-2; D ambiguous. The CDR3 consists of 18 residues. V was shortened by 4 bases and J by 0 bases, with 22 bases between the two germline ends. Germline V gives CDR1 SGHDT, CDR2 YYEEEE. The CDR3 protein is CASSLWRGDSLANYGYTF. The CDR3 nucleotides are TGTGCCAGCAGCCTCTGGCGGGGAGACTCTCTTGCTAACTATGGCTACACCTTC.

The V and J genes are TRBV19 and TRBJ1-1; 8 nucleotides line up with TRBD1. Germline V gene lookup returns CDR1 LNHDA and CDR2 SQIVND (reference sequence). V lost 0 bases, J lost 0 bases, and 15 bases stayed unmatched. This CDR3 has 20 residues. The CDR3 loop is CASSIDVGDRLAAMNTEAFF. The CDR3 DNA sequence: TGTGCCAGTAGTATAGATGTAGGGGACAGGCTGGCGGCAATGAACACTGAAGCTTTCTTT.

The chain is built from TRBV7-3 and TRBJ2-3; D possibly matches TRBD1 or TRBD2 (5 bases each). V was shortened by 5 bases and J by 3 bases, with 12 bases between the two germline ends. This CDR3 region has 14 residues. Germline assignment: CDR1 SGHTA and CDR2 FQGTGA. The CDR3 nucleotides are TGTGCCAGCAGCCCCGGGACCTGGACAGATACGCAGTATTTT. It encodes CASSPGTWTDTQYF.

The rearrangement joins TRBV11-2 to TRBJ2-7, with TRBD1 as a possible D gene (6 bases). There are 16 residues in the CDR3. Trimming left V 2 bases short and J 6 bases short, with 20 bases between. From germline, CDR1 is SGHAT and CDR2 FQNNGV. The CDR3 DNA sequence: TGTGCCAGCAGCTTATTGTTGGGGGCCGGAGCTGCCGAGCAGTACTTC. Amino acids: CASSLLLGAGAAEQYF.

The J gene is TRBJ2-5, the V gene TRBV11-2, with 8 positions matching TRBD2. V lost 2 bases and J lost 5; bases outside the gene matches: 7. The CDR3 is 15 amino acids. Germline V gives CDR1 SGHAT, CDR2 FQNNGV. CDR3 in amino acids: CASSLYRTSSETQYF. The DNA for the CDR3 is TGTGCCAGCAGCTTATATCGGACTAGCTCCGAGACCCAGTACTTC.

The CDR3 reads CASRWPGAQETQYF. The CDR3 DNA follows: TGTGCCAGCAGGTGGCCGGGAGCCCAAGAGACCCAGTACTTC. The J gene is TRBJ2-5, the V gene TRBV7-6; D might be TRBD2 (6 bases). Germline CDR1 reads SGHVS; CDR2 reads FNYEAQ. This CDR3 contains 14 residues. The V gene lost 6 bases and the J gene lost 1 base, with 12 bases spanning the gap.

J is TRBJ2-1 and V is TRBV7-3; 8 bases line up with TRBD1. From germline, CDR1 is SGHTA and CDR2 FQGTGA. This CDR3 spans 13 amino acids. Trimming took 5 bases from V and 6 from J; bases not matched to a gene: 3. DNA of the CDR3: TGTGCCAGCAGCACCGACAGGGGCAATGAGCAGTTCTTC. Translating it yields CASSTDRGNEQFF.

V gene TRBV10-3 combines with J gene TRBJ1-1; the D gene is possibly TRBD1 (6 bases). This CDR3 comprises 13 residues. Germline V gives CDR1 ENHRY, CDR2 SYGVKD. V was shortened by 8 bases and J by 0 bases, with 10 bases between the two germline ends. The CDR3 DNA follows: TGTGCCATCCGGGACACTTTGAACACTGAAGCTTTCTTT. Its translation is CAIRDTLNTEAFF.

The rearrangement links TRBV18 to TRBJ2-3; D ambiguous. This CDR3 has 15 residues. The V gene's germline CDR1 is KGHSH and CDR2 LQKENI. V lost 6 bases and J 2 bases, leaving 15 bases between the germline ends. Here the CDR3 DNA reads TGTGCCAGCTCCCAATCACACGATAACACAGATACGCAGTATTTT. It encodes CASSQSHDNTDTQYF. Supplemented by reference TRBV18 and TRBJ2-3, the full variable domain reads NAGVMQNPRHLVRRRGQEARLRCSPMKGHSHVYWYRQLPEEGLKFMVYLQKENIIDESGMPKERFSAEFPKEGPSILRIQQVVRGDSAAYFCASSQSHDNTDTQYFGPGTRLTVL.

V gene TRBV5-1 combines with J gene TRBJ1-1; 7 bases map to TRBD1. CDR3 length equals 14 residues. V trimming: 4 bases; J trimming: 0 bases; junction bases outside the gene matches: 3. The V gene's germline CDR1 is SGHRS and CDR2 YFSETQ. The DNA of the CDR3 is TGCGCCAGCAGCGGAGGGGGCATGAACACTGAAGCTTTCTTT. Its protein product is CASSGGGMNTEAFF.

The chain has TRBV29-1 and TRBJ1-1, with unresolved D. V lost 7 bases and J lost 4, with 10 bases in between. Germline values: CDR1 SQVTM, CDR2 ANQGSEA. This CDR3 region has 11 residues. CDR3: CSGFVLTEAFF. The CDR3 nucleotides are TGCAGCGGCTTTGTTCTCACTGAAGCTTTCTTT. Supplemented by reference TRBV29-1 and TRBJ1-1, the full variable domain reads SAVISQKPSRDICQRGTSLTIQCQVDSQVTMMFWYRQQPGQSLTLIATANQGSEATYESGFVIDKFPISRPNLTFSTLTVSNMSPEDSSIYLCSGFVLTEAFFGQGTRLTVV.

V gene TRBV11-2 combines with J gene TRBJ2-2; D unresolved. CDR3 length equals 13 residues. Per the germline V gene, CDR1 is SGHAT and CDR2 is FQNNGV. The V and J ends lost 3 bases and 6 bases respectively, with 8 bases between them. In nucleotides, the CDR3 is TGTGCCAGCAGCTTGCCCAGACCCGGGGAGCTGTTTTTT. Translation gives CASSLPRPGELFF.

The gene calls are TRBV19 and TRBJ1-2, with 9 bases fitting TRBD1. J was trimmed by 5 bases and V by 1 base; bases with no gene match: 2. CDR1 is LNHDA, CDR2 SQIVND, per germline (reference sequence). This CDR3 comprises 14 residues. The DNA of the CDR3 is TGTGCCAGTAGTATAGCGGGGACAGGGTATGGCTACACCTTC. It yields the protein CASSIAGTGYGYTF.

In its sample, this clone was seen a few times. The chain employs TRBV2 and TRBJ1-1; D is perhaps TRBD1 (5 bases). V was pared by 3 bases and J by 4 bases, with 12 bases between. Germline loops: CDR1 SNHLY, CDR2 FYNNEI. The CDR3 is made up of 14 amino acids. Here the CDR3 reads CASSDEGLSTEAFF. DNA for the CDR3: TGTGCCAGCAGTGATGAGGGGTTGAGCACTGAAGCTTTCTTT.

This sequence joins TRBV4-1 and TRBJ2-7; D is perhaps TRBD2 (5 bases). The CDR3 has 14 amino acids. CDR1 and CDR2 from the germline V gene are MGHRA and YSYEKL. The germline V and J ends were trimmed by 2 bases and 3 bases, with 11 bases remaining between them. The CDR3 DNA is TGCGCCAGCAGCCAAAACTCACTAGACTACGAGCAGTACTTC. This codes for CASSQNSLDYEQYF.